The clone carrying this T cell receptor (beta chain) was recorded many times. This specimen comes from a study of human T cells and chemical hapten exposure. Library preparation tagged each individual cDNA molecule with a unique molecular identifier. How the authors handled the data: TCRs per sample had a median of approximately 100,000 and ranged from roughly 20,000 to 690,600. TCRdb processed the RACE reads anew with MiXCR; each CDR3 protein has one entry. Clone size and V and J calls follow TCRdb, not the original study. Counted here are approximately 45,000 distinct CDR3 sequences, 4.3% occurring once; the ten biggest clones make up approximately 1.6%. The time point here: healthy volunteer bleed at 2 weeks. Unfractionated whole blood served as the source for total RNA extraction. The V end was cut by 6 bases, the J end by 6 bases, with 22 bases between. The CDR3 has 16 amino acids.

This clonotype originated in a female donor in good health. Some clones in this sample may be carry-over from other donors' samples. Sequencing input: whole blood. This sequence joins TRBV12-3 or TRBV12-4 and TRBJ2-3, with D possibly being TRBD2 (6 bases). The CDR3 spells CASRYPGGHGEDTQYF. CDR3 sequence (DNA): TGTGCCAGCAGGTACCCCGGGGGTCACGGGGAGGATACGCAGTATTTT.